The present T cell receptor (beta chain) was sequenced within a study of T cells in Graves' hyperthyroidism and ophthalmopathy. Study-wide results and limits: The model forecast ophthalmopathy, anticipating it by a median approximately 6.2 months before onset.

RNA transcripts gave rise to amplified TCR beta CDR3 regions. The primer set for the first-round RT-PCR of the TCR CDR3 was HTBI. TCRdb ran MiXCR on the multiplex PCR reads and lists one entry per CDR3 protein. The sample includes more than 450,000 distinct CDR3 sequences, 20% seen only once; the top ten take about 50%. With regard to this clonotype: Its antigen is currently unknown.

In the ophthalmopathy cohort, Clinical Activity Score was at least 3, NOSPECS grade at least 4, and duration under 3 months. Any patient presenting with uncontrolled infection, other autoimmune disease, pregnancy or lactation was left out. Germline loops: CDR1 MNHNS, CDR2 SASEGT. The CDR3 length is 16 residues. V lost 5 bases, J lost 3 bases, and 9 bases stayed unmatched. The source of this sequence is a man aged 40-50 years with Graves' ophthalmopathy. The rearrangement joins TRBV6-1 to TRBJ2-1, with 8 bases identical to TRBD1. Sequenced: blood. CDR3 amino acids: CASSFVTGGSYNEQFF. CDR3 DNA: TGTGCCAGCAGTTTCGTTACAGGGGGGAGCTACAATGAGCAGTTCTTC.